These T cell receptor beta chains were read from a single sample in a study of cytomegalovirus exposure and HLA in healthy donors. Clones were read by immunoSEQ multiplex PCR, and TCRdb kept only the in-frame ones, dropping some. The sample shows 150,000 to 200,000 clones, about 13% of them seen only once. Sequenced: PBMCs. These receptors were collected from a man over 45 in good health and CMV-seropositive. The CDR3 runs from the conserved cysteine through the conserved F or W. The order of the fields is J gene, D gene, V gene, clone size, CDR3 DNA, CDR3 protein. A D gene is named only where the DNA matches it firmly. A row's size may be missing; if present it is once, few, many or a size class.

>TRBJ2-6|TRBD1|TRBV5-1|-
TGCGCCAGCAGCCCGACAGGGATAACCTCTGGGGCCAACGTGCTGACTTTC
CASSPTGITSGANVLTF
>TRBJ1-2|TRBD1|TRBV2|few
TGTGCCAGCAGACCCGGGACAGGGAATCTCTATGGCTACACCTTC
CASRPGTGNLYGYTF
>TRBJ1-3|TRBD1|TRBV2|-
TGTGCCAGCAGTGAAGCCCGGACAGGGGTCGGAAACACCATATATTTT
CASSEARTGVGNTIYF
>TRBJ2-5|TRBD1|TRBV27|few
TGTGCCAGCAGTTCCTTGGTGAGGACAGGGAAGAAAGAGACCCAGTACTTC
CASSSLVRTGKKETQYF
>TRBJ1-3|-|TRBV27|-
TGTGCCAGCAGTTTAACACTTCCGGGACTCAACTCTGGAAACACCATATATTTT
CASSLTLPGLNSGNTIYF
>TRBJ2-3|-|TRBV10-1|few
TGCGCCAGCAGTGAGGGGGGGGCCCTCACAGATACGCAGTATTTT
CASSEGGALTDTQYF
>TRBJ2-5|-|TRBV5-4|-
TGTGCCAGCAGCTTGGGGGCGGAGGCTGAGACCCAGTACTTC
CASSLGAEAETQYF
>TRBJ2-1|-|TRBV2|few
TGTGCCAGCAGTGCGGGTTATAATGAGCAGTTCTTC
CASSAGYNEQFF
>TRBJ2-1|TRBD2|TRBV6-5|-
TGTGCCAGCAGCCGTAGCGGGGGGGCCCACAATGAGCAGTTCTTC
CASSRSGGAHNEQFF
>TRBJ1-3|TRBD1|TRBV28|-
TGTGCCAGCAGTTCCGGGACAGGGTTATGGGGAAACACCATATATTTT
CASSSGTGLWGNTIYF
>TRBJ1-5|-|TRBV13|many
TGTGCCAGCAGCTTACGAAGGGGCGGCAATCAGCCCCAGCATTTT
CASSLRRGGNQPQHF
>TRBJ2-5|-|TRBV11-2|few
TGTGCCAGCAGCCCACTCACAGGACGTATCCAAGAGACCCAGTACTTC
CASSPLTGRIQETQYF
>TRBJ2-3|TRBD1|TRBV5-1|-
TGCGCCAGCAGCTTGGGGGACAGGCCCACAGATACGCAGTATTTT
CASSLGDRPTDTQYF
>TRBJ2-2|-|TRBV6-1|-
TGTGCCAGCGAGTGGCGGGGCGCCACCGGGGAGCTGTTTTTT
CASEWRGATGELFF
>TRBJ2-2|-|TRBV10-1|few
TGCGCCAGCAGCCAACTTTTTCCCGGGGAGCTGTTTTTT
CASSQLFPGELFF
>TRBJ2-7|TRBD1|TRBV10-3|few
TGTGCCATCAGGACGGACAGGTACTCCTACGAGCAGTACTTC
CAIRTDRYSYEQYF
>TRBJ2-1|TRBD2|TRBV5-1|-
TGCGCCAGCAGCCCCTCTAGCGGGGGGATCCACAATGAGCAGTTCTTC
CASSPSSGGIHNEQFF
>TRBJ1-1|TRBD1|TRBV6-5|-
TGTGCCAGCAGGATGACAGGGGACCGCGCTGAAGCTTTCTTT
CASRMTGDRAEAFF
>TRBJ1-2|TRBD1|TRBV27|few
TGTGCCAGCGGGAAGGACAGGGGGCGGGTTGGCTACACCTTC
CASGKDRGRVGYTF
>TRBJ1-1|-|TRBV5-1|many
TGCGCCAGCAGCTTGGGCAGGGGCCTAGTTGAAGCTTTCTTT
CASSLGRGLVEAFF
>TRBJ2-3|-|TRBV9|-
TGTGCCAGCAGCGTAGCTTTCCAGGGGTTAGATACGCAGTATTTT
CASSVAFQGLDTQYF
>TRBJ1-2|-|TRBV5-6|-
TGTGCCAGTAAGCGGGATTACTATGGCTACACCTTC
CASKRDYYGYTF
>TRBJ1-4|TRBD1|TRBV5-1|-
TGCGCCAGCAGCTTGGATAGGACAGGGTTTGAAAAACTGTTTTTT
CASSLDRTGFEKLFF
>TRBJ1-2|TRBD1|TRBV6-5|few
TGTGCCAGCAGCCGACAGGGGGACCGGGGCTACACCTTC
CASSRQGDRGYTF
>TRBJ1-5|TRBD1|TRBV6-1|few
TGTGCCAGCAGTGAACTAACAGGGGGCAATCAGCCCCAGCATTTT
CASSELTGGNQPQHF
>TRBJ1-4|-|TRBV5-4|-
TGTGCCAGCAGCTTCAAACAGTCTGCAACTAATGAAAAACTGTTTTTT
CASSFKQSATNEKLFF
>TRBJ2-3|-|TRBV7-2|few
TGTGCCAGCAGCAAAGGGGAGGTCTCGAGGACAGATACGCAGTATTTT
CASSKGEVSRTDTQYF
>TRBJ2-1|TRBD2|TRBV5-4|-
TGTGCCAGCAGCTTGGACCGGGGGGGATACAATGAGCAGTTCTTC
CASSLDRGGYNEQFF
>TRBJ2-5|TRBD1|TRBV9|-
TGTGCCAGCAGCGCGACAGGGAGAAAAGAGACCCAGTACTTC
CASSATGRKETQYF
>TRBJ1-2|TRBD1|TRBV5-1|few
TGCGCCAGCAGCCCTACAGGGGAGAACTATGGCTACACCTTC
CASSPTGENYGYTF
>TRBJ1-2|-|TRBV4-2|few
TGTGCCAGCAGCCAAGACCGTTTGGGGGGTTGGAACTATGGCTACACCTTC
CASSQDRLGGWNYGYTF
>TRBJ1-4|-|TRBV11-2|few
TGTGCCAGCAACCCACAGGGAAATGAAAAACTGTTTTTT
CASNPQGNEKLFF
>TRBJ1-3|-|TRBV4-2|-
TGTGCCAGCAGCAAGGGACCCACGACAGGAGGAAACACCATATATTTT
CASSKGPTTGGNTIYF
>TRBJ1-5|TRBD1|TRBV6-5|few
TGTGCCAGCAGTAACACAGGGGGCCTTCAGCCCCAGCATTTT
CASSNTGGLQPQHF
>TRBJ2-3|TRBD1|TRBV30|few
TGTGCCTGGAGCCCGGACAGGGGGCGAACAGATACGCAGTATTTT
CAWSPDRGRTDTQYF
>TRBJ2-2|-|TRBV11-2|-
TGTGCCAGCAGCTTAGGGCAGGGCCTCACCGGGGAGCTGTTTTTT
CASSLGQGLTGELFF
>TRBJ2-2|TRBD1|TRBV5-6|-
TGTGCCAGCAGTTCCCCGGGACAGGGGGACACCGGGGAGCTGTTTTTT
CASSSPGQGDTGELFF